Each of the 21 T cell receptor beta chains below was sequenced from the same sample in a study of vaccination and CD4 T cells after COVID-19. The study sequenced cultured CD4+ T cell DNA using the Oncomine TCR Beta short-read assay. TCRdb called the PCR reads again in MiXCR, with one record for every CDR3 protein. The profile shows roughly 16,000 distinct CDR3 sequences, 40% to 55% of them singletons. Stated treatment: approximately nine-day PBMC culture with coronavirus spike peptide pools or control peptides (ViraFEST assay). These receptors lack a known antigen. The specimen was CD4+ T cells from blood, cultured in vitro. Receptors originate from a human donor who had recovered from COVID-19.

This clonotype was observed a single time. The chain employs TRBV12-3 or TRBV12-4 and TRBJ2-7; D call uncertain. The CDR3 consists of 13 residues. With 3 bases removed from V and 0 bases from J, the gap between germline ends came to 6 bases. In DNA, the CDR3 is TGTGCCAGCAGTTTGGCTGACTCCTACGAGCAGTACTTC. Protein: CASSLADSYEQYF.

This clonotype was seen a handful of times. The V gene is TRBV6-1, the J gene TRBJ2-3; D is undetermined. V lost 1 base and J 4 bases, leaving 12 bases between the germline ends. This CDR3 is 15 amino acids long. Per germline, CDR1 MNHNS and CDR2 SASEGT. CDR3 sequence (DNA): TGTGCCAGCAGTGAAGGTAACCTATTTGCAGATACGCAGTATTTT. Its translation is CASSEGNLFADTQYF.

This rearrangement joins TRBV11-1 to TRBJ2-7, with D unclear. The germline V and J ends were trimmed by 1 base and 5 bases, with 6 bases remaining between them. There are 12 residues in the CDR3. Germline CDR1 is SGHAT and CDR2 is FQDESV (reference sequence). The CDR3 sequence: CASSLDRDEQYF. CDR3 nucleotides: TGTGCCAGCAGCTTAGACCGTGACGAGCAGTACTTC. Full variable domain (missing parts from reference TRBV11-1 and TRBJ2-7): EAEVAQSPRYKITEKSQAVAFWCDPISGHATLYWYRQILGQGPELLVQFQDESVVDDSQLPKDRFSAERLKGVDSTLKIQPAELGDSAMYLCASSLDRDEQYFGPGTRLTVT.

V and J are TRBV6-2 or TRBV6-3 and TRBJ2-7; weak D call: TRBD2 (6 bases). Trimming cost V 5 bases and J 6 bases, with 17 bases left between them. This CDR3 region has 14 residues. Germline V gene data show CDR1 as MNHEY and CDR2 as SVGEGT. For the CDR3, the DNA is TGTGCCAGCAGTCGGGGGAAACCAGTCTCCGAGCAGTACTTC. Protein: CASSRGKPVSEQYF.

CDR3 DNA sequence: TGCAGTGCTAGAGTGGGGACTAGTCAATTCTTC. Encoded protein: CSARVGTSQFF. The J gene is TRBJ2-1, the V gene TRBV20-1; 8 positions match TRBD2. The length of the CDR3 is 11 residues. V was pared by 1 base and J by 16 bases, with 6 bases of the junction left unmatched. Germline V gene lookup returns CDR1 DFQATT and CDR2 SNEGSKA (reference sequence).

This chain connects TRBV5-4 to TRBJ1-1, with no clear D. The germline gives CDR1 SGHNT, CDR2 YYREEE (reference sequence). This CDR3 is built from 12 residues. Trimming removed 2 bases at V and 4 bases at J, with 6 bases between. CDR3: CASSFWSTEAFF. The DNA for the CDR3 is TGTGCCAGCAGCTTCTGGAGCACTGAAGCTTTCTTT.

The chain recombines TRBV15 with TRBJ1-1; D is unresolved. The germline V gene encodes CDR1 LNHNV and CDR2 YYDKDF (reference sequence). The length of the CDR3 is 13 residues. V was cut by 3 bases and J by 2 bases, with 7 bases left in between. CDR3 bases: TGTGCCACCAGCAGGAGCCGAAACACTGAAGCTTTCTTT. This encodes CATSRSRNTEAFF.

The chain joins TRBV6-1 to TRBJ1-2, with a tentative D call TRBD1 (5 bases). Germline V CDR1 and CDR2: MNHNS, SASEGT. The CDR3 extends over 14 amino acids. V was trimmed by 6 bases and J by 3 bases, leaving 14 bases between them. Here the CDR3 DNA reads TGTGCCAGCAGCCGAAAGACGGGGGACTATGGCTACACCTTC. Amino acid sequence: CASSRKTGDYGYTF.

This clonotype was counted between two and nine times. V is TRBV7-2 and J is TRBJ1-1; no reliable D call. The CDR3 covers 14 residues. The V gene lost 7 bases and the J gene lost 4 bases, with 16 bases spanning the gap. From germline, CDR1 is SGHTA and CDR2 FQGNSA. The CDR3 here is CASILTILGTEAFF. The CDR3 DNA is TGTGCCAGCATCCTGACAATATTGGGCACTGAAGCTTTCTTT. Together with reference TRBV7-2 and TRBJ1-1, the CDR3 gives the full variable domain: GAGVSQSPSNKVTEKGKDVELRCDPISGHTALYWYRQSLGQGLEFLIYFQGNSAPDKSGLPSDRFSAERTGGSVSTLTIQRTQQEDSAVYLCASILTILGTEAFFGQGTRLTVV.

In this sample, this clonotype turned up a few times. The chain employs TRBV6-1 and TRBJ1-1; maybe TRBD1 (6 bases). The ends were cut back, 7 bases at V and 5 bases at J, with 17 bases in the middle. The CDR3 runs to 14 residues. Germline values: CDR1 MNHNS, CDR2 SASEGT. CDR3 DNA sequence: TGTGCCAGCACCACCTGGACAGCAGTGACTGAAGCTTTCTTT. Translated, it gives CASTTWTAVTEAFF.

The chain carries TRBV7-3 and TRBJ2-3; D gene ambiguous. V lost 3 bases, J lost 4 bases, and 14 bases lay in between. The V gene's germline CDR1 is SGHTA and CDR2 FQGTGA. The CDR3 consists of 15 residues. DNA of the CDR3: TGTGCCAGCAGCTTTCAAAGGTCACCACCAGATACGCAGTATTTT. This translates into CASSFQRSPPDTQYF.

The V gene is TRBV20-1, the J gene TRBJ1-4; tentatively, D is TRBD1 (6 bases). The V end was cut by 3 bases, the J end by 3 bases, with 17 bases between. Germline V CDR1 and CDR2: DFQATT, SNEGSKA (reference sequence). The CDR3 spans 16 residues. In nucleotides, the CDR3 is TGCAGTGCTAGTCGGTCGGGGGGCGCGGCTAATGAAAAACTGTTTTTT. This gives the protein CSASRSGGAANEKLFF.

This clonotype was seen a handful of times. V is TRBV7-2 and J is TRBJ1-3, with D unresolved. The CDR3 covers 16 residues. Germline V lookup: CDR1 SGHTA, CDR2 FQGNSA. V lost 4 bases to trimming and J lost 0 bases, with 13 bases between them. The CDR3, as DNA: TGTGCCAGCAGCTCGATAGACGGTAGCTCTGGAAACACCATATATTTT. This codes for CASSSIDGSSGNTIYF.

The chain links TRBV6-1 to TRBJ1-6; 9 nucleotides match TRBD1. The CDR3 is made up of 14 amino acids. Germline V CDR1 and CDR2: MNHNS, SASEGT. The J segment lost 10 bases and the V segment lost 6 bases, leaving 7 bases of the junction unmatched. Here the CDR3 DNA reads TGTGCCAGCAGGAGGGACAGGGTTTTGTCACCCCTCCACTTT. Amino acid sequence: CASRRDRVLSPLHF.

CDR3 DNA sequence: TGTGCCTGGAGCGAGTTTAACACTGAAGCTTTCTTT. The encoded protein is CAWSEFNTEAFF. The chain joins TRBV30 to TRBJ1-1; D unclear. This CDR3 has 12 amino acids. V dropped 3 bases and J dropped 2 bases, with 7 bases sitting between them. Per germline, CDR1 GTSNPN and CDR2 SVGIG (reference sequence).

The chain joins TRBV2 to TRBJ1-2; D not resolved. V shed 6 bases and J shed 4 bases, with 15 bases lying between them. The CDR3 length is 14 residues. Germline V gene data show CDR1 as SNHLY and CDR2 as FYNNEI. The CDR3 protein is CASSGERALYGYTF. The CDR3 DNA sequence: TGTGCCAGCAGCGGAGAACGGGCCCTCTATGGCTACACCTTC.

This clonotype was detected once. The V and J genes are TRBV11-1 and TRBJ1-2; 9 bases agree with TRBD1. This CDR3 comprises 14 residues. V shed 1 base and J 7 bases; nucleotides not matched to a gene: 4. Germline V lookup: CDR1 SGHAT, CDR2 FQDESV (reference sequence). The CDR3 region has the DNA TGTGCCAGCAGCTTAGGGGACAGGGCTTTTGGCTACACCTTC. Translating gives CASSLGDRAFGYTF.

This clonotype came up a few times. The chain couples TRBV7-2 to TRBJ1-3; no clear D gene. This CDR3 is 14 amino acids long. With 5 bases removed from V and 4 bases from J, the gap between germline ends came to 12 bases. Germline loops: CDR1 SGHTA, CDR2 FQGNSA. The CDR3 nucleotides read TGTGCCAGCAGCCCCTCAATAGCAGGAAACACCATATATTTT. The encoded protein is CASSPSIAGNTIYF.

This clonotype was picked up a small number of times. The chain carries TRBV7-2 and TRBJ1-2, with TRBD1 matching over 8 bases. Germline trimming cut 0 bases from V and 4 bases from J; bases unmatched to any gene: 10. Germline V gives CDR1 SGHTA, CDR2 FQGNSA. This CDR3 is built from 17 residues. The CDR3 bases are TGTGCCAGCAGCTTAGCGCTAACAGGGGGTCGTGTCTATGGCTACACCTTC. Protein sequence: CASSLALTGGRVYGYTF.

The chain has TRBV19 and TRBJ1-6; D gene ambiguous. Germline V gene data show CDR1 as LNHDA and CDR2 as SQIVND (reference sequence). Trimming took off 5 bases at V and 12 bases at J, with 17 bases between the two ends. The CDR3 extends over 14 amino acids. The CDR3 protein is CASSFSRSSGPLHF. The CDR3 DNA follows: TGTGCCAGTAGTTTCAGCCGTAGTAGCGGACCCCTCCACTTT.

This clonotype was seen a handful of times. J is TRBJ1-1 and V is TRBV2; D remains ambiguous. With 4 bases removed from V and 1 base from J, the gap between germline ends came to 10 bases. In germline, CDR1 is SNHLY, CDR2 FYNNEI. CDR3 length equals 14 residues. The CDR3 DNA follows: TGTGCCAGCAGTGGTAGGGTTGGGAACACTGAAGCTTTCTTT. Translated: CASSGRVGNTEAFF. Variable domain in full (rest from reference TRBV2 and TRBJ1-1): EPEVTQTPSHQVTQMGQEVILRCVPISNHLYFYWYRQILGQKVEFLVSFYNNEISEKSEIFDDQFSVERPDGSNFTLKIRSTKLEDSAMYFCASSGRVGNTEAFFGQGTRLTVV.